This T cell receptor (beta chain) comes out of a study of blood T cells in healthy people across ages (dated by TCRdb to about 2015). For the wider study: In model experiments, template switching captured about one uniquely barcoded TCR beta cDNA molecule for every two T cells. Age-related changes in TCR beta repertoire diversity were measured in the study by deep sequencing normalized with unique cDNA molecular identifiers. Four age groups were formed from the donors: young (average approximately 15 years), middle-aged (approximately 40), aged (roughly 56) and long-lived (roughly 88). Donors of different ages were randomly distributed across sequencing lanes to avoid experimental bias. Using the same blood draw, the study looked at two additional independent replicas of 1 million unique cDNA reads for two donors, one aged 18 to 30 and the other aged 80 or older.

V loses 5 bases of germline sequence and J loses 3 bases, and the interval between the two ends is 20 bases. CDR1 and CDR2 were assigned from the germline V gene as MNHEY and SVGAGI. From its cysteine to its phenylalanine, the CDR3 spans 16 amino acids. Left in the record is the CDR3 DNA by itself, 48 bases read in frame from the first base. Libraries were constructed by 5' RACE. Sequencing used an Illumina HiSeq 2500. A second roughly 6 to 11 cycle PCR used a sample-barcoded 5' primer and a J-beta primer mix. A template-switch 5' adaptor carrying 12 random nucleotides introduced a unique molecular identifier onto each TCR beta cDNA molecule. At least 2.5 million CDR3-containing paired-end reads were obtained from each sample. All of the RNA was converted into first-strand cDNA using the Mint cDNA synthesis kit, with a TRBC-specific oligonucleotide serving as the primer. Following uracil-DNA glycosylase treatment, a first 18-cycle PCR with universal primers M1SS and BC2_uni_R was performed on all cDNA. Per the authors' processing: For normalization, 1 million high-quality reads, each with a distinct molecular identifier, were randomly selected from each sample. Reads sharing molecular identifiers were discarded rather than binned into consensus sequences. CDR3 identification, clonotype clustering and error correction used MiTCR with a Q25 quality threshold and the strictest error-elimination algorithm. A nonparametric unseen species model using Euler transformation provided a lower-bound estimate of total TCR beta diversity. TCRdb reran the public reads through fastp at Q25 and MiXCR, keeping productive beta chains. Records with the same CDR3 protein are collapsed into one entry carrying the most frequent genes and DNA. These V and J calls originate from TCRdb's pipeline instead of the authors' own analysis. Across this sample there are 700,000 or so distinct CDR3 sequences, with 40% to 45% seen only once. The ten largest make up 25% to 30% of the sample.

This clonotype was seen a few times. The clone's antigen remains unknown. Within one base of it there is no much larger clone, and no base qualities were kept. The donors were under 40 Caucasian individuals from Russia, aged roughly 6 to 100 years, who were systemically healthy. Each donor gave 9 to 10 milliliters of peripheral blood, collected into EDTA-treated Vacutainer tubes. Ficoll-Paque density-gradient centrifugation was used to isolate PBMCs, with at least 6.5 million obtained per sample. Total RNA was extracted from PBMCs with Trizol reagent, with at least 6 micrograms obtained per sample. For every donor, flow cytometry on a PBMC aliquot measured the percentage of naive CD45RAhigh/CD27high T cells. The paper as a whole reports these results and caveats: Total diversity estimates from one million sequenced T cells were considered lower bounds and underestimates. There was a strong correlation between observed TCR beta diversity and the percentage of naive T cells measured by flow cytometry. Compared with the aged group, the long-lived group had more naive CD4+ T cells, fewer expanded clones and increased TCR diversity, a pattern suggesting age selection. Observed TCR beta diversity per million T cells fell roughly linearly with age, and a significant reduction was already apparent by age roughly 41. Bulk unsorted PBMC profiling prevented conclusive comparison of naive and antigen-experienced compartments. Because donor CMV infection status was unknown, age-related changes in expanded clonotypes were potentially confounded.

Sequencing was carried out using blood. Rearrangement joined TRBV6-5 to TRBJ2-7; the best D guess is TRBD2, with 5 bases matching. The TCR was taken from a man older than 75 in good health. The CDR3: CASSPSGRAEHYEQYF. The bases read TGTGCCAGCAGTCCCTCCGGTCGAGCGGAGCACTACGAGCAGTACTTC.